This T cell receptor (beta chain) was obtained from a study of blood T cell repertoires in COVID-19. Study overall: Both acute and convalescent COVID-19 samples were obtained from the United States, Italy and Spain. PBMCs, B-cell-depleted T cells, or T cells provided the cDNA or gDNA that made up the material.

The junction had 12 bases not matched to a gene; V was cut back by 7 bases and J by 5 bases. The CDR3 has 14 residues. Looked up from germline, CDR1 is GTSNPN and CDR2 is SVGIG (reference sequence). Original processing methods: Using reference gene primer amplification, nucleated cell counts were estimated. Profiled with immunoSEQ multiplex PCR; TCRdb holds only in-frame clones, not every one. D and trimming come from the DNA, and the V and J calls and clone size come from that table. The sample consists of roughly 160,000 clones, roughly 85% of them appearing once. Seattle's enrolled individuals joined amid active infection and were then monitored longitudinally.

This TCR derives from a woman between 45 and 60 years old with COVID-19, enrolled during active disease. The gene calls are TRBV30 and TRBJ2-5; 8 bases are shared with TRBD1. Sample: peripheral blood. The CDR3 DNA follows: TGTGCCTACAGCCCGCAGGGGGCTTTGGAGACCCAGTACTTC. Translating gives CAYSPQGALETQYF.